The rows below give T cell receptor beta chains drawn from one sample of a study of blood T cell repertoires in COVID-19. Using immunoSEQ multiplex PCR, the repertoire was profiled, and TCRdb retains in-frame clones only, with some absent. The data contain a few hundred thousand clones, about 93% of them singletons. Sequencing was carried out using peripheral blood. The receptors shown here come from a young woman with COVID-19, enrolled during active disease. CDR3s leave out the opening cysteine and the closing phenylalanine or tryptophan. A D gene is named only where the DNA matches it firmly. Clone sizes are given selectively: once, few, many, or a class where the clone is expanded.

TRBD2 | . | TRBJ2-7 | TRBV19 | ASSYIAGGPVGEQY
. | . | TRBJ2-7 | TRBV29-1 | SVSQGNGPYEQY
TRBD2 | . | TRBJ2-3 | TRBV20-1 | SASSREGSTDTQY
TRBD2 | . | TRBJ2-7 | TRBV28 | ASSVSGRFHEQY
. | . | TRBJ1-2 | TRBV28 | ASRSHLQGYNNYGYT
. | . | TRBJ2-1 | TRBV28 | ASSAGLSSYNEQF
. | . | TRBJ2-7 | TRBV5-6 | ASSLGGLPYEQY
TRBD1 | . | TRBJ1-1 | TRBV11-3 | ASSLGTAGNTEAF
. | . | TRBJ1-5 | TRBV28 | ASSFRPRGYQPQH
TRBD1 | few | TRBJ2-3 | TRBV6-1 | ASSEGQGADTQY
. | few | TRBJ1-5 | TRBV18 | ASSDSLDQPQH
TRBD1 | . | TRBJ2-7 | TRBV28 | ASSFGTGNYEQY
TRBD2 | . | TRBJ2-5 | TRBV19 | ASSISASGIRTQY
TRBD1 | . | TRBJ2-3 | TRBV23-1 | ASSQNYPGQPRILPLTDTQY
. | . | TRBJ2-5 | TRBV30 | AWSPKENGQETQY
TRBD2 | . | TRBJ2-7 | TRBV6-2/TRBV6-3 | ASSSGGPVLGEQY
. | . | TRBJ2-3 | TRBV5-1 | ASSFRVASTDTQY
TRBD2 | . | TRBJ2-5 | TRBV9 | ASSDGTSGRAVETQY
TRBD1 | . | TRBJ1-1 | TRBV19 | ASADRWTEAF
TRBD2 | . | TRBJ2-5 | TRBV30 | AWRAGGGQETQY
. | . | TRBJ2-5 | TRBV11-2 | ASSLIPKETQY
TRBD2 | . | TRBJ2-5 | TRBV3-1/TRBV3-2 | ASSYGGSGLGETQY
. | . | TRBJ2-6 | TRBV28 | ASSLRGGTGANVLT
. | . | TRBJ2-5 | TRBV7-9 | ASSPGTHKQETQY
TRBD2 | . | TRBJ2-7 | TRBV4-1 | ASSQAGLAGYEQY
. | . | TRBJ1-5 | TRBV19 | ASSIASRGRQPQH
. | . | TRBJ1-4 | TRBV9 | ASSVGAVNPKLGKLF
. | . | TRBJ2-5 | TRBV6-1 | ASSEAPGQQETQY
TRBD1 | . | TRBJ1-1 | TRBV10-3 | AISTGQGSTEAF
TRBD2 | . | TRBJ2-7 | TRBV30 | AWSSAGEYYEQY
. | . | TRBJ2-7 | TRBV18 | ASSSPYEQY
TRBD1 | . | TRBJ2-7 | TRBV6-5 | ASSYGTGDGYEQY
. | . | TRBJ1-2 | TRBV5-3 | ARSLYNSGMDYGYT
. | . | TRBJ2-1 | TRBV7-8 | ASSLGGGLSSYNEQF
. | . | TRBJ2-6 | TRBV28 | ASSFLSRWQLSGANVLT
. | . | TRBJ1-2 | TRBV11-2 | ASSLNTGPNYGYT
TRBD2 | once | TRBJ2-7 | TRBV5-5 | ASSLAAGGAYEQY
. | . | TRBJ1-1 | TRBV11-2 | ATLGWEGTEAF
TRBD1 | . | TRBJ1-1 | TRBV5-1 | ASSRGMTGLNTEAF
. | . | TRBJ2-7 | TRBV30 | AWSGNRAYSYEQY
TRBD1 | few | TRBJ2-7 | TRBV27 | ASSVGQGAYEQY
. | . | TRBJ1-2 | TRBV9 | ASSDTGNYGYT
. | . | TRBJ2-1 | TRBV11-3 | ASSFRQRNEQF
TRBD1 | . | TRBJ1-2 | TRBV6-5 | ASRQGGYGYT
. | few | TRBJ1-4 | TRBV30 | AWSRDSATNEKLF
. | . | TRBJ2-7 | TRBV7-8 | ASSFSTHYSYEQY
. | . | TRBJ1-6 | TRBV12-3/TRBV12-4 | ASSPGLSPLH
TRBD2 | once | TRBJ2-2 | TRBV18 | ASSPAPGLVAGELF
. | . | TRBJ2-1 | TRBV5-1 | ASSTRQANEQF
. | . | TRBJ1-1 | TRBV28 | ASRYGGNVGTEAF
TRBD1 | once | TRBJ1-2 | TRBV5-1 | ASSSATGTGEGYT
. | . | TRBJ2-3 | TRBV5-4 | ASSLPQGGGGTDTQY
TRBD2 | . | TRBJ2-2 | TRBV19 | ASRLASGSGGELF
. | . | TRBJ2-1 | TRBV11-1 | ASSPWTLGSYNEQF
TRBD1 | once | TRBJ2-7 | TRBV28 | ATSRDSIFEQY